One T cell receptor (beta chain) is described in this entry. The table lists this clone with a few counts. Its antigen is unknown. Base qualities are not at hand, and no much larger clone is one base apart. TCRbeta CDR3 regions were amplified from genomic DNA using the immunoSEQ Assay, a bias-controlled multiplex PCR. On the study's bioinformatics: Nucleated cell counts per sample were estimated from amplification of reference gene primers within the assay. To quantify the absolute abundance of each unique TCRbeta CDR3 rearrangement, sequence reads were collapsed and filtered. For each sample, productive Simpson clonality was calculated by taking the square root of Simpson's diversity index across productive rearrangements. TCRdb mirrors the immuneACCESS table, restricted to in-frame sequences. Some clones are absent from its copies; in checked studies, under half trace to an unresolved V gene, and the reason for the others is unknown. That table is the source of V, J and clone size, and D and trimming were worked out from the DNA. In this sample the table shows some 320,000 clones, 70% to 90% of which occur a single time. The ten largest make up 6.9% of the sample.

The sample originates from a study of blood T cell repertoires in COVID-19 (TCRdb year 2020). Background for the entire study: Samples from collaborators originated in the United States, Italy and Spain and spanned both the acute and convalescent phases of COVID-19. The material from the prospective study consisted of cDNA or gDNA derived from T cells, B-cell-depleted T cells, or PBMCs. Deeply sampled blood TCRbeta repertoires from subjects exposed to, actively infected with, or recovered from COVID-19 were included in the dataset. The repertoires were released in a freely available public database intended as a resource for research on the immune response to SARS-CoV-2. The samples were drawn from the first 160 participants of the ongoing ImmuneRACE study and from 950 to 1,500 subjects provided by 6 global collaborators. Sample metadata almost always included a de-identified subject ID, COVID-19 status, age in years and sex. Where available, HLA class I and class II types were taken from metadata supplied by the sample provider and were not determined by assay-based typing. Paper-wide results and their limitations: How much clinical and demographic metadata was included differed by source and by participant, and the metadata was provided uncurated.

The germline V gene (reference sequence) provides CDR1 MNHNY and CDR2 SVGAGI. The CDR3 numbers 13 residues from cysteine through phenylalanine. The sequence is cut down to CDR3 DNA, 39 bases in frame from base 1. V is cut by 5 bases and J by 10 bases, and the space between the germline ends is 12 bases. A second Seattle source provided samples from volunteer blood donors who had recovered from COVID-19. The collaborating institutions used their own protocols to collect whole blood in K2EDTA tubes. For TCRbeta analysis, collaborators shipped samples as frozen whole blood, isolated PBMCs, or DNA extracted from either of those sample types.

In this chain, TRBV6-6 is recombined with TRBJ1-6, with TRBD1 as a weak D call on 6 bases. The sequenced material came from peripheral blood. This receptor was obtained from a woman under 40 who had recovered from COVID-19. CDR3 reads: CASSATGISPLHF. The DNA sequence is given as TGTGCCAGCAGTGCTACAGGGATCTCACCCCTCCACTTT.